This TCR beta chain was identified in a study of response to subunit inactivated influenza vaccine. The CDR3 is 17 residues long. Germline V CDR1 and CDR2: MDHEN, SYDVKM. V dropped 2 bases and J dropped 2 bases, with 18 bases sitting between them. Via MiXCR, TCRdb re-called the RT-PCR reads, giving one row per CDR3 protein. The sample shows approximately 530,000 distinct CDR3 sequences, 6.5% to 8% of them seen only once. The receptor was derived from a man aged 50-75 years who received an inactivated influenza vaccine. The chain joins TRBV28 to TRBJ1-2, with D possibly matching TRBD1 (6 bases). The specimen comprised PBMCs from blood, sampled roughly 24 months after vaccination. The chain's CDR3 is CASSLIAAVGANYGYTF. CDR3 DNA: TGTGCCAGCAGTTTAATAGCAGCAGTGGGGGCGAACTATGGCTACACCTTC.